This passage covers 8 T cell receptor beta chains from one sample sequenced in a study of Ad26.COV2.S vaccination and SARS-CoV-2 variants. Sample treatment: 15 to 20 received Ad26.COV2.S at low or high dose, single or two shots; about 5 received placebo; per-sample allocation not given. Sample collection was performed on day 63 after the first vaccine or placebo injection. Assay: immunoSEQ multiplex PCR; the TCRdb copy retains only in-frame clones and omits some. The sample contains under 550,000 clones, approximately 92% of which appear only once. Specimen: peripheral blood, collected in a trial of Ad26.COV2.S vaccine versus placebo. All receptors come from a person aged 18-65 years who received the Ad26.COV2.S COVID-19 vaccine or a placebo.

The J gene is TRBJ2-1, the V gene TRBV30; 11 nucleotides line up with TRBD2. Unmatched junction bases numbered 6, after V lost 2 bases and J lost 9 bases. This CDR3 spans 14 amino acids. Germline V lookup: CDR1 GTSNPN, CDR2 SVGIG (reference sequence). CDR3 sequence reads: CAWSTSGSWGEQFF. CDR3 DNA sequence: TGTGCCTGGAGTACTAGCGGGAGCTGGGGTGAGCAGTTCTTC. Full variable domain (remainder filled in from reference TRBV30 and TRBJ2-1): SQTIHQWPATLVQPVGSPLSLECTVEGTSNPNLYWYRQAAGRGLQLLFYSVGIGQISSEVPQNLSASRPQDRQFILSSKKLLLSDSGFYLCAWSTSGSWGEQFFGPGTRLTVL.

The chain carries TRBV25-1 and TRBJ2-4, with 7 bases matching TRBD1. J lost 0 bases, V lost 8 bases, and 10 bases had no gene match. The CDR3 is 16 amino acids. Germline V CDR1 and CDR2: MGHDK, SYGVNS. The CDR3 DNA sequence: TGTGCCAGCTTATACCGGGACAGCGTAGCCAAAAACATTCAGTACTTC. Protein sequence: CASLYRDSVAKNIQYF.

The chain joins TRBV19 to TRBJ1-2; tentative D call: TRBD1 (5 bases). The CDR3 length is 13 residues. V was pared by 8 bases and J by 8 bases, with 18 bases between. Germline V lookup: CDR1 LNHDA, CDR2 SQIVND (reference sequence). The CDR3 sequence is CASGDGGPGGYTF. The CDR3 coding sequence is TGTGCCAGTGGGGACGGAGGCCCGGGCGGCTACACCTTC.

The chain links TRBV3-1 (or the pseudogene TRBV3-2) to TRBJ1-3, with TRBD1 as a possible D gene (6 bases). Trimming removed 1 base at V and 0 bases at J, with 7 bases between. Germline lookup yields CDR1 LGHDT and CDR2 YNNKEL (reference sequence). CDR3 size: 15 residues. The CDR3 sequence is CASSQVGGSGNTIYF. The DNA of the CDR3 is TGTGCCAGCAGCCAAGTAGGGGGCTCTGGAAACACCATATATTTT.

The chain carries TRBV4-1 and TRBJ1-1; 7 positions match TRBD1. Unmatched junction bases numbered 6, after V lost 2 bases and J lost 3 bases. This CDR3 has 15 amino acids. Germline V CDR1 and CDR2: MGHRA, YSYEKL. CDR3: CASSQTTGRYTEAFF. Here the CDR3 DNA reads TGCGCCAGCAGCCAAACGACAGGGCGTTACACTGAAGCTTTCTTT.

The chain combines TRBV6-5 with TRBJ2-1, with a possible D match to TRBD2 (5 bases). The CDR3 covers 12 residues. V was cut by 8 bases and J by 4 bases, with 9 bases left in between. Germline V CDR1 and CDR2: MNHEY, SVGAGI. The CDR3 spells CASARDYNEQFF. CDR3 sequence (DNA): TGTGCCAGCGCTCGGGATTACAATGAGCAGTTCTTC.

This clone was seen more than once but under ten times. The rearrangement uses TRBV18 and TRBJ1-6; the D gene is possibly TRBD1 (6 bases). Germline CDR1 and CDR2: KGHSH and LQKENI. The V end was cut by 5 bases, the J end by 8 bases, with 16 bases between. The CDR3 spans 15 residues. CDR3 sequence reads: CASSETWGLDSPLHF. The CDR3 DNA is TGTGCCAGCTCAGAAACTTGGGGGCTGGATTCACCCCTCCACTTT.

The chain carries TRBV7-9 and TRBJ1-5, with D uncertain. Germline V lookup: CDR1 SEHNR, CDR2 FQNEAQ (reference sequence). V lost 1 base and J 6 bases, leaving 4 bases between the germline ends. This CDR3 contains 12 residues. In DNA, the CDR3 is TGTGCCAGCAGCTTAGTCGGTCAGCCCCAGCATTTT. Translated, it gives CASSLVGQPQHF.